The rows below give T cell receptor beta chains drawn from one sample of a study of T cells expressing NK-cell markers. TCRdb re-called the 5' RACE reads and gives one entry per CDR3 protein, without DNA. The sample totals 450,000 to 600,000 distinct CDR3 sequences. Sequenced material: blood T cells: a sorted CD56 or NKG2C T cell subset, CD4+ or CD8+ T cells, or bulk PBMC T cells (not recorded which). The receptor set was obtained from a man between 18 and 29 years old in good health. Each CDR3 is given with its conserved first and last residue.

V gene	J gene	CDR3 protein
TRBV7-3	TRBJ2-2	CASRLTRTGKGAPSGELFF
TRBV4-3	TRBJ2-5	CASSQDQEEETQYF
TRBV7-2	TRBJ2-1	CASSLPRTSGRYNEQFF
TRBV20-1	TRBJ2-3	CSAREDRGRDTQYF
TRBV6-2/TRBV6-3	TRBJ2-1	CASNRGLGHNEQFF
TRBV20-1	TRBJ2-3	CSAPYRSNTDTQYF
TRBV6-1	TRBJ2-7	CASGPGTDYEQYF
TRBV5-1	TRBJ2-5	CASSLQPGQKETQYF
TRBV6-5	TRBJ1-2	CAITSQGAKGYTF
TRBV20-1	TRBJ2-3	CSATLVDRGTDTQYF
TRBV20-1	TRBJ2-7	CSARPLDEQYF
TRBV12-3/TRBV12-4	TRBJ2-1	CASSFPGLAFKFF
TRBV7-6	TRBJ2-1	CASSLGALGLEVAEQFF
TRBV12-3/TRBV12-4	TRBJ2-5	CASSRQGLGKETQYF
TRBV7-2	TRBJ1-5	CASSVRGGDQPQHF
TRBV2	TRBJ2-3	CASGGQFPDTQYF
TRBV12-3/TRBV12-4	TRBJ2-1	CASSLRQGLNNEQFF
TRBV5-1	TRBJ2-1	CASSLDSGVYNEQFF
TRBV7-8	TRBJ2-1	CASSSGEGYSSYNEQFF
TRBV12-3/TRBV12-4	TRBJ1-3	CAFPRGYNGNTIYF
TRBV5-1	TRBJ2-5	CASSLVRDRKETQYF
TRBV20-1	TRBJ2-1	CSGRAYNEQFF
TRBV29-1	TRBJ2-1	CSVGSGSHEQFF
TRBV19	TRBJ1-4	CASNWGQGNEKLFF
TRBV7-2	TRBJ2-1	CASSPGLAEEEFF
TRBV3-1	TRBJ2-3	CASSQVGGRDTDTQYF
TRBV12-3/TRBV12-4	TRBJ2-5	CASSSPQGLAGGETQYF
TRBV5-6	TRBJ2-1	CASSPPGRNNEQFF
TRBV29-1	TRBJ2-2	CSVEDDFGRTGELFF
TRBV7-2	TRBJ2-1	CASSRALLAGGYNEQFF
TRBV30	TRBJ1-2	CAWSVQGHGYTF
TRBV20-1	TRBJ1-5	CSARDWNPTGEGNQPQHF
TRBV7-9	TRBJ2-7	CASSPQISSYEQYF